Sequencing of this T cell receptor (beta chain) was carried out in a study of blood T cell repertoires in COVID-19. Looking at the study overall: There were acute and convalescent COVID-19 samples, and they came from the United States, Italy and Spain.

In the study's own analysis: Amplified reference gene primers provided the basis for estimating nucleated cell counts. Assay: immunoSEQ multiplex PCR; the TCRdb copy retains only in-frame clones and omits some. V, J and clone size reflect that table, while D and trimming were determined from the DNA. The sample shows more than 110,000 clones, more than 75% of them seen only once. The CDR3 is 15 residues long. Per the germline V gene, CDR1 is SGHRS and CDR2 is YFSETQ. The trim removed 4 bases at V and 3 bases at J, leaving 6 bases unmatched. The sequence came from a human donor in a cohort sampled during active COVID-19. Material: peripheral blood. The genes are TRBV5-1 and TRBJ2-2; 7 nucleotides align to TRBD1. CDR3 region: CASSLTGLDTGELFF. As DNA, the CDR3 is TGCGCCAGCAGCCTGACAGGGTTGGACACCGGGGAGCTGTTTTTT.